These T cell receptor beta chains were read from a single sample in a study of regulatory T cells in long-lasting Graves disease. TCRdb re-called the multiplex PCR reads through MiXCR, storing one row per CDR3 protein. The sample holds some 470,000 distinct CDR3 sequences, about 22% seen once. This sample comprised peripheral blood mononuclear cells (PBMCs), obtained when the disease was refractory, from a patient treated with antithyroid drugs. Every receptor here comes from a female donor with Graves disease. The CDR3 runs from the conserved cysteine through the conserved F or W. The D gene is left open where the match is weak. For some rows the clone size is stated as once, few or many, or as a class when expanded; others skip it.

j_call d_call clone_size v_call cdr3_aa cdr3_nt
TRBJ2-7 NA few TRBV5-4 CASSDVTGIGEQYF TGTGCCAGCAGCGACGTCACAGGGATAGGCGAGCAGTACTTC
TRBJ1-2 NA NA TRBV4-1 CASSLTGIYGYTF TGCGCCAGCAGCCTCACAGGAATCTATGGCTACACCTTC
TRBJ1-3 NA once TRBV11-2 CASSLRGVGNTIYF TGTGCCAGCAGCTTAAGAGGGGTTGGAAACACCATATATTTT
TRBJ1-2 NA many TRBV28 CASSFPPPRYGYTF TGTGCCAGCAGTTTCCCCCCCCCCCGCTATGGCTACACCTTC
TRBJ1-5 NA NA TRBV6-2/TRBV6-3 CASSYSSVDNQPQHF TGTGCCAGCAGTTACTCATCTGTGGACAATCAGCCCCAGCATTTT
TRBJ2-7 NA many TRBV12-3/TRBV12-4 CASSLFVQGFYEQYF TGTGCCAGCAGTTTATTTGTACAGGGTTTTTACGAGCAGTACTTC
TRBJ1-2 NA NA TRBV15 CATSRDRQNYGYTF TGTGCCACCAGCAGAGATCGCCAGAACTATGGCTACACCTTC
TRBJ2-7 NA many TRBV27 CASRDSSYEQYF TGTGCCAGCAGGGACAGTTCCTACGAGCAGTACTTC
TRBJ2-2 NA few TRBV7-9 CASSLAGDWTGELFF TGTGCCAGCAGCTTAGCGGGAGATTGGACCGGGGAGCTGTTTTTT
TRBJ1-1 NA few TRBV28 CASSSLGSTRVAFF TGTGCCAGCAGTTCTTTGGGCTCAACCCGGGTAGCTTTCTTT
TRBJ2-5 TRBD2 few TRBV18 CASSPRRAGGQETQYF TGTGCCAGCTCACCCCGAAGAGCGGGAGGGCAAGAGACCCAGTACTTC
TRBJ2-7 NA NA TRBV5-1 CASMSWDVKGGSYEQYF TGCGCCAGCATGTCGTGGGACGTTAAAGGAGGATCCTACGAGCAGTACTTC
TRBJ2-5 NA few TRBV20-1 CSAGPTLETQYF TGCAGTGCTGGGCCTACGCTGGAGACCCAGTACTTC
TRBJ1-2 TRBD1 many TRBV28 CASSGDSRGYTF TGTGCCAGCAGCGGGGACAGCCGAGGCTACACCTTC
TRBJ2-7 TRBD2 many TRBV28 CASNLMNRLAVVYEQYF TGTGCCAGCAATTTAATGAACCGACTAGCGGTCGTCTACGAGCAGTACTTC
TRBJ1-1 TRBD1 few TRBV15 CATSKDRGGTEAFF TGTGCCACCAGCAAGGACAGGGGGGGCACTGAAGCTTTCTTT
TRBJ2-7 NA NA TRBV19 CASSIVPGPSSYEQYF TGTGCCAGTAGTATAGTCCCGGGCCCCAGTTCCTACGAGCAGTACTTC